This record concerns one T cell receptor (beta chain) sequence. Its target is not known. These data originate in a study of long-term antiretroviral therapy in people with HIV. Germline V CDR1 and CDR2: MDHEN, SYDVKM. V was trimmed by 8 bases and J by 1 base, leaving 5 bases between them. The CDR3 runs to 11 residues. Running of the v3.0 immunoSEQ assay took place at survey level. Produced via immunoSEQ multiplex PCR; TCRdb's table is partial and in-frame only. The profile shows more than 20,000 clones, roughly four fifths of them singletons. Study-wide findings and caveats: Narrower CDR3 length ranges marked HIV repertoires relative to controls.

The sample consisted of unsorted PBMCs, taken 0.4 years after starting antiretroviral therapy. The TCR was taken from a man between 50 and 59 years old with HIV. The chain has TRBV28 and TRBJ1-2; D not certain. CDR3 region: CASGRNYGYTF. CDR3 nucleotide sequence: TGTGCCAGCGGGCGTAACTATGGCTACACCTTC.